This T cell receptor (beta chain) came from a study of vaccination effects on CD4 cells after COVID-19. The study, taken as a whole, reports: Infection- and vaccine-induced clones contracted markedly late after vaccination.

With 2 bases removed from V and 6 bases from J, the gap between germline ends came to 7 bases. This CDR3 region has 12 residues. From germline, CDR1 is MNHEY and CDR2 SVGEGT. After about 10 days in culture, the CD4+ T cells were isolated. Each participant was administered two doses of either the BNT162b2 or the mRNA-1273 vaccine. Sequencing was performed with immunoSEQ multiplex PCR; in TCRdb, only in-frame clones are kept and a portion is missing. This table holds about 57,000 clones, approximately 80% found once. In the case of this clone: Its antigen remains unknown.

The clonotype originates from a human donor who received a COVID-19 vaccine. The J gene is TRBJ1-2, the V gene TRBV6-2 or TRBV6-3; the D is unclear. The sample was CD4+ T cells from PBMCs cultured without peptide, taken after COVID-19 vaccination. The CDR3 region has the DNA TGTGCCAGCAGTTACGCGGGGAATGGCTACACCTTC. Amino acid sequence: CASSYAGNGYTF.